This note documents a single TCR beta chain sequence. These data are taken from a study of blood T cell repertoires in COVID-19. Across the whole study: The samples span acute and convalescent COVID-19 from the United States, Italy and Spain. T cells, B-cell-depleted T cells, or PBMCs provided the cDNA or gDNA that served as material.

Original analysis: Estimates of nucleated cell counts were drawn from the amplification of reference gene primers. Only in-frame clones appear in the TCRdb table, and some are missing; sequencing was by immunoSEQ multiplex PCR. That table gives V, J and clone size, and the DNA gave D and trimming. Of hundreds of thousands of clones listed, 83% were seen once; the top ten hold approximately 7.4%. This CDR3 contains 15 residues. Germline CDR1 is SGHTS and CDR2 is YDEGEE. Trimming stripped 4 bases from V and 1 base from J, with 12 bases between. This chain connects TRBV5-8 to TRBJ1-5; D is undetermined. The origin of this receptor is a woman aged 50 to 60 with acute or convalescent COVID-19. Sequenced sample: peripheral blood. The CDR3 loop is CASSLRDLSNQPQHF. CDR3 sequence (DNA): TGTGCCAGCAGCCTAAGAGATCTCAGCAATCAGCCCCAGCATTTT.